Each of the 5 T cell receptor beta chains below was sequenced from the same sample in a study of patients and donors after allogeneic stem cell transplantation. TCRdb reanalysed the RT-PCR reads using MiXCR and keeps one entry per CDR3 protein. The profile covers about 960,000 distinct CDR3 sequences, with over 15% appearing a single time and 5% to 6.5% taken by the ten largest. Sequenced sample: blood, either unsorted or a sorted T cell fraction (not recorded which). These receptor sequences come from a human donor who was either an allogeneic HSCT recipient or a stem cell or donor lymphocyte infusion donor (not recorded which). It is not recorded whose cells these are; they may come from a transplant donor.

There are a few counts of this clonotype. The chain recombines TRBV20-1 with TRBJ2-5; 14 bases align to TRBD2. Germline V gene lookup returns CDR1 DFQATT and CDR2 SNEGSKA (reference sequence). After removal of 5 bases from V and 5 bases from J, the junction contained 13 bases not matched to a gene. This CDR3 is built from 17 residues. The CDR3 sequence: CSARSLRLAGGRETQYF. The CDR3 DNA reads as TGCAGTGCTCGCTCACTTAGACTAGCGGGGGGGAGGGAGACCCAGTACTTC.

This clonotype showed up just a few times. The CDR3 DNA reads TGTGCCACCAGTGATCGACAGGCGTCCTACGAGCAGTACTTC. Translation: CATSDRQASYEQYF. The chain joins TRBV24-1 to TRBJ2-7; TRBD1 is a possible D gene (6 bases). The V gene lost 3 bases and the J gene lost 1 base, with 9 bases spanning the gap. The CDR3 consists of 14 residues. Looked up from germline, CDR1 is KGHDR and CDR2 is SFDVKD.

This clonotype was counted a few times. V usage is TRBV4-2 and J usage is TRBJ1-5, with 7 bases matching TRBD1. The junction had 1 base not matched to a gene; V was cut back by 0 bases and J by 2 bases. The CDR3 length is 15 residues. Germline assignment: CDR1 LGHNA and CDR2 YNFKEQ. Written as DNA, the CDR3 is TGTGCCAGCAGCCAAGATGGGACAGGCAATCAGCCCCAGCATTTT. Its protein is CASSQDGTGNQPQHF.

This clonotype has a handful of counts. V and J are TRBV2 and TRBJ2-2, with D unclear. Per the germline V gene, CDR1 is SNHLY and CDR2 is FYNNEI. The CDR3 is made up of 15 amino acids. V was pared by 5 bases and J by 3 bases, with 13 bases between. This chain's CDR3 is CASSPWVGYTGELFF. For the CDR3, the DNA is TGTGCCAGCAGTCCCTGGGTGGGTTACACCGGGGAGCTGTTTTTT.

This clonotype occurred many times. The CDR3 DNA reads TGTGCCAGCAGTTTAGGGGACAGACATCAGCCCCAGCATTTT. Protein product: CASSLGDRHQPQHF. The V gene is TRBV12-3 or TRBV12-4, the J gene TRBJ1-5; 7 nucleotides line up with TRBD1. CDR3 length: 14 amino acids. J was trimmed by 5 bases and V by 1 base; bases with no gene match: 2.